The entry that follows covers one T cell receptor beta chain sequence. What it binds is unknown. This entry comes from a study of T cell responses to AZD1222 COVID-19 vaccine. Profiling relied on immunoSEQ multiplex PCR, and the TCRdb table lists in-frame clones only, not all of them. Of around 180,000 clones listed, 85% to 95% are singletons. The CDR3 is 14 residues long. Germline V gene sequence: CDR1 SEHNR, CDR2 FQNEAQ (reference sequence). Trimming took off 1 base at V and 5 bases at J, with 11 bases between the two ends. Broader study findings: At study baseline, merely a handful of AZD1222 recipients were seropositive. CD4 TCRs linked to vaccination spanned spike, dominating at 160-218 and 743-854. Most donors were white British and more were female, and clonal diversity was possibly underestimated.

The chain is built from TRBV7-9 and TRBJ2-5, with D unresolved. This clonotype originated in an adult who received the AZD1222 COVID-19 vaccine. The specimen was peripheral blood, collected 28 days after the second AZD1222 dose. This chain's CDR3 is CASSLGVVRETQYF. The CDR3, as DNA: TGTGCCAGCAGCTTAGGGGTTGTCCGGGAGACCCAGTACTTC.